These 23 T cell receptor beta chains share one sample of origin, sequenced in a study of blood T cells in healthy people across ages. For the second PCR, which ran for about 6 to 11 cycles, a sample-barcoded 5' primer and a J-beta primer mix were used. TCRdb processed the 5' RACE reads anew with MiXCR; each CDR3 protein has one entry. The data show hundreds of thousands of distinct CDR3 sequences, about 48% seen once. Sequenced input: blood. The receptors originated from a man older than 75 in good health.

About this clonotype: At one end the junction does not follow the germline gene, possibly because of a read error. CDR3 nucleotides: TGCGCCAGCAGCCGACTAGCGGGAGCCTCCCACGAGCAGTACTTC. Translated: CASSRLAGASHEQYF. The J gene is TRBJ2-7, the V gene TRBV5-1, with 12 bases aligning to TRBD2. Germline lookup yields CDR1 SGHRS and CDR2 YFSETQ. CDR3 length: 15 residues.

The chain uses TRBV5-6 and TRBJ2-7; D not certain. Germline loops: CDR1 SGHDT, CDR2 YYEEEE. The CDR3 is 13 residues long. V lost 7 bases to trimming and J lost 3 bases, with 14 bases between them. CDR3 sequence (DNA): TGTGCCAGCCAGATCCGTGACCACTACGAGCAGTACTTC. It specifies CASQIRDHYEQYF.

A single count supports this clonotype. V is TRBV29-1 and J is TRBJ2-7; no firm D call. The J call is in doubt because the DNA end fits TRBJ2-5 better. Looked up from germline, CDR1 is SQVTM and CDR2 is ANQGSEA. The CDR3 spans 14 residues. CDR3 sequence: CSAELVGRGETQYF. For the CDR3, the DNA is TGCAGCGCCGAGTTGGTAGGGCGTGGAGAGACCCAGTACTTC.

In this sample, this clonotype turned up a few times. The V call is TRBV20-1, the J call TRBJ2-5, with 15 bases matching TRBD2. V shed 6 bases and J 2 bases; nucleotides not matched to a gene: 7. The CDR3 spans 16 residues. Germline CDR1 and CDR2: DFQATT and SNEGSKA (reference sequence). The CDR3 DNA reads TGCAGTGCAAGTCCCGGGACTAGCGGGAGGCAAGAGACCCAGTACTTC. This encodes CSASPGTSGRQETQYF.

The table lists this clonotype with a few counts. The V gene is TRBV5-5, the J gene TRBJ2-7, with D possibly matching TRBD2 (6 bases). This CDR3 is 15 amino acids long. V dropped 3 bases and J dropped 5 bases, with 18 bases sitting between them. The germline V gene encodes CDR1 SGHKS and CDR2 YYEKEE (reference sequence). The CDR3 loop is CASSSEGLAVNEQYF. The DNA of the CDR3 is TGTGCCAGCAGCTCGGAGGGACTGGCCGTAAACGAGCAGTACTTC. Based on the CDR3 plus reference TRBV5-5 and TRBJ2-7, the full variable domain is DAGVTQSPTHLIKTRGQQVTLRCSPISGHKSVSWYQQVLGQGPQFIFQYYEKEERGRGNFPDRFSARQFPNYSSELNVNALLLGDSALYLCASSSEGLAVNEQYFGPGTRLTVT.

This clonotype was detected ten times or more. The rearrangement joins TRBV11-2 to TRBJ2-7; 10 bases fit TRBD1. There are 17 residues in the CDR3. The germline gives CDR1 SGHAT, CDR2 FQNNGV. V gave up 1 base and J gave up 3 bases; unmatched junction bases: 9. CDR3 nucleotides: TGTGCCAGCAGCTTAGGGGCCGGGACAGGGGCCCTCTACGAGCAGTACTTC. Its protein is CASSLGAGTGALYEQYF.

DNA for the CDR3: TGTGCCAGCTCACCCACGGGCTACCGGGAGCAGTACTTC. The encoded protein is CASSPTGYREQYF. The chain links TRBV18 to TRBJ2-7; the D is unclear. This CDR3 contains 13 residues. Trimming took off 3 bases at V and 7 bases at J, with 13 bases between the two ends. CDR1 and CDR2 from the germline V gene are KGHSH and LQKENI. Full variable domain (missing parts from reference TRBV18 and TRBJ2-7): NAGVMQNPRHLVRRRGQEARLRCSPMKGHSHVYWYRQLPEEGLKFMVYLQKENIIDESGMPKERFSAEFPKEGPSILRIQQVVRGDSAAYFCASSPTGYREQYFGPGTRLTVT.

This clonotype was found a few times. The gene calls are TRBV20-1 and TRBJ2-5; 10 bases match TRBD2. The closer fit of TRBJ2-7 to the DNA end suggests the J call may be wrong. The CDR3 sequence is 11 residues long. Germline CDR1 and CDR2: DFQATT and SNEGSKA (reference sequence). CDR3 protein: CSAKREGEQYF. The DNA of the CDR3 is TGCAGTGCAAAGCGGGAGGGCGAGCAGTACTTC.

This clonotype was seen at least ten times. The rearrangement joins TRBV29-1 to TRBJ2-1, with 12 bases lining up with TRBD2. The J segment lost 0 bases and the V segment lost 0 bases, leaving 6 bases of the junction unmatched. The CDR3 loop spans 18 amino acids. Per germline, CDR1 SQVTM and CDR2 ANQGSEA. Here the CDR3 DNA reads TGCAGCGTTGAAGATGGGAGACTAGCGGGAGTCTCCTACAATGAGCAGTTCTTC. Translation: CSVEDGRLAGVSYNEQFF.

In its sample, this clonotype was seen a few times. This chain uses TRBV12-3 or TRBV12-4 with TRBJ1-5, with D possibly being TRBD1 (6 bases). The CDR3 contains 15 residues. Trimming stripped 1 base from V and 6 bases from J, with 13 bases between. The CDR3 sequence is CASSLDTGYTQPQHF. CDR3 sequence (DNA): TGTGCCAGCAGTTTAGATACAGGGTATACTCAGCCCCAGCATTTT.

V gene TRBV5-1 combines with J gene TRBJ2-5; D gene uncertain. The CDR3 extends over 14 amino acids. The V end lost 0 bases, the J end lost 5 bases, and 11 bases lay between the germline ends. Per germline, CDR1 SGHRS and CDR2 YFSETQ. CDR3 protein: CASSLEASLETQYF. The DNA for the CDR3 is TGCGCCAGCAGCTTGGAGGCTAGTCTGGAGACCCAGTACTTC.

This chain links TRBV2 with TRBJ2-1; possible D gene TRBD2, 7 bases. The DNA end favors TRBJ2-7, so the J call may be wrong. Germline V gene sequence: CDR1 SNHLY, CDR2 FYNNEI. The CDR3 contains 13 residues. The CDR3 is CASTGGSYNEQYF. As DNA, the CDR3 is TGTGCCAGTACGGGGGGCTCCTACAATGAGCAGTACTTC.

The genes are TRBV18 and TRBJ2-7; D remains unclear. The J call is in doubt because the DNA end fits TRBJ2-5 better. Germline V gene data show CDR1 as KGHSH and CDR2 as LQKENI. The CDR3 runs to 14 residues. In nucleotides, the CDR3 is TGTGCCAGCTCACCGATCTCGGACCCCGAGACCCAGTACTTC. Amino acids: CASSPISDPETQYF.

The chain has TRBV9 and TRBJ2-1; TRBD2 is a possible D gene (5 bases). Between the trimmed V and J ends, which lost 0 bases and 5 bases, there was a span of 12 bases. Germline CDR1 reads SGDLS; CDR2 reads YYNGEE. The CDR3 sequence is 15 residues long. CDR3 DNA: TGTGCCAGCAGCGTAGGAGGGATGGGCCACAATGAGCAGTTCTTC. Translation gives CASSVGGMGHNEQFF.

The chain has TRBV18 and TRBJ2-7; TRBD2 matches at 8 bases. With V trimmed by 3 bases and J by 0 bases, 10 bases remained unmatched. The CDR3 has 17 amino acids. Germline CDR1 KGHSH, CDR2 LQKENI. CDR3 sequence (DNA): TGTGCCAGCTCACCTGAACTCTTTACTAGCGGCTCCTACGAGCAGTACTTC. Amino acids: CASSPELFTSGSYEQYF. Variable domain in full (rest from reference TRBV18 and TRBJ2-7): NAGVMQNPRHLVRRRGQEARLRCSPMKGHSHVYWYRQLPEEGLKFMVYLQKENIIDESGMPKERFSAEFPKEGPSILRIQQVVRGDSAAYFCASSPELFTSGSYEQYFGPGTRLTVT.

J is TRBJ2-1 and V is TRBV5-1; D may be TRBD2 (5 bases). Deletions cut 4 bases from V and 8 bases from J, with 19 bases between. CDR3 length equals 15 residues. Germline loops: CDR1 SGHRS, CDR2 YFSETQ. CDR3 in DNA: TGCGCCAGCAGCCTGTCTAGCCTTGGTGGGGATGAGCAGTTCTTC. Amino acid sequence: CASSLSSLGGDEQFF.

The chain combines TRBV7-9 with TRBJ1-1; 7 bases align to TRBD1. Germline-derived CDR1 and CDR2 are SEHNR and FQNEAQ (reference sequence). There are 15 residues in the CDR3. Trimming took 5 bases from V and 2 from J; bases not matched to a gene: 8. The CDR3, as DNA: TGTGCCAGCAGCCCGACCGGGACAGCCAACACTGAAGCTTTCTTT. Protein sequence: CASSPTGTANTEAFF.

The chain combines TRBV5-1 with TRBJ2-1; TRBD2 matches at 7 bases. The CDR3 has 15 amino acids. Germline CDR1 SGHRS, CDR2 YFSETQ. V gave up 2 bases and J gave up 10 bases; unmatched junction bases: 12. The CDR3 protein is CASSFSGGRPSEQFF. The CDR3 nucleotides are TGCGCCAGCAGCTTTTCGGGAGGAAGACCCTCCGAGCAGTTCTTC.

The rearrangement links TRBV10-3 to TRBJ2-3; either TRBD1 or TRBD2 may supply D (5 bases each). Trimming left V 4 bases short and J 2 bases short, with 19 bases between. The length of the CDR3 is 17 residues. Looked up from germline, CDR1 is ENHRY and CDR2 is SYGVKD. DNA for the CDR3: TGTGCCATCAGTGGGGGTGCTGGGGGACCCGTCACAGATACGCAGTATTTT. Translation: CAISGGAGGPVTDTQYF.

The chain employs TRBV20-1 and TRBJ2-5, with 10 positions matching TRBD2. V shed 2 bases, J shed 5 bases, and the junction held 5 bases outside the gene matches. CDR3 size: 14 residues. In germline, CDR1 is DFQATT, CDR2 SNEGSKA (reference sequence). The CDR3: CSARRASGSETQYF. The CDR3 bases are TGCAGTGCTAGACGGGCTAGCGGGAGTGAGACCCAGTACTTC.

This chain uses TRBV11-3 with TRBJ2-3; 11 nucleotides line up with TRBD2. This CDR3 region has 15 residues. V shed 5 bases, J shed 4 bases, and the junction held 5 bases outside the gene matches. The germline V gene encodes CDR1 SGHNT and CDR2 YENEEA. This CDR3 reads CASSATSGSPDTQYF. The CDR3 nucleotides read TGTGCCAGCAGCGCTACTAGCGGGAGTCCAGATACGCAGTATTTT.

This chain connects TRBV29-1 to TRBJ2-7; TRBD2 matches at 11 bases. The germline V gene has CDR1 SQVTM and CDR2 ANQGSEA. Trimming took 0 bases from V and 0 from J; bases not matched to a gene: 22. The CDR3 runs 22 residues. CDR3 loop: CSVEEGPGGSKRLAGPSYEQYF. The DNA of the CDR3 is TGCAGCGTTGAAGAGGGGCCAGGGGGCTCAAAGAGACTAGCGGGGCCCTCCTACGAGCAGTACTTC.

The genes are TRBV7-9 and TRBJ2-3; maybe TRBD1 (5 bases). V gave up 2 bases and J gave up 14 bases, with 14 bases separating them. Germline V gene lookup returns CDR1 SEHNR and CDR2 FQNEAQ (reference sequence). CDR3 size: 12 residues. DNA of the CDR3: TGTGCCAGCAGCTTACTGGGGCCTGACGCGTATTTT. It encodes CASSLLGPDAYF. The whole variable domain, filled in from reference TRBV7-9 and TRBJ2-3, reads DTGVSQNPRHKITKRGQNVTFRCDPISEHNRLYWYRQTLGQGPEFLTYFQNEAQLEKSRLLSDRFSAERPKGSFSTLEIQRTEQGDSAMYLCASSLLGPDAYFGPGTRLTVL.